A single sample gave rise to the 29 T cell receptor beta chains below, sequenced in a study of regulatory T cells in long-lasting Graves disease. Arm-PCR of CDR3 regions and iRepertoire HTBI primers were used to build TCR beta libraries. TCRdb itself ran the multiplex PCR reads through MiXCR, one entry per CDR3 protein. The repertoire has around 500,000 distinct CDR3 sequences, about 16% of them found once; the top ten carry 25%. Time point meaning: newly diagnosed GD, antithyroid drugs for less than 3 months. PBMCs were the source of the RNA used for TCR sequencing. The same specimen was also included in a second study, on T cells in Graves' hyperthyroidism and ophthalmopathy.

The specimen was peripheral blood mononuclear cells (PBMCs), collected at new diagnosis, from a patient treated with antithyroid drugs. These receptors originate from a woman aged 35-65 years with Graves disease.

The gene calls are TRBV2 and TRBJ1-3, with 8 nucleotides matching TRBD1. This CDR3 has 15 amino acids. Germline V gene data show CDR1 as SNHLY and CDR2 as FYNNEI. The ends lost 6 bases at V and 0 bases at J; junction bases unmatched: 4. CDR3 coding DNA: TGTGCCAGCAGCGGACAGGGACACTCTGGAAACACCATATATTTT. It yields the protein CASSGQGHSGNTIYF.

This clonotype was seen a handful of times. The rearrangement links TRBV7-3 to TRBJ2-2; D uncertain. The germline CDR1 and CDR2 sequences are SGHTA and FQGTGA. V was pared by 5 bases and J by 4 bases, with 11 bases between. This CDR3 region has 14 residues. CDR3 nucleotide sequence: TGTGCCAGCAGCCGAAAACCGGCCACCGGGGAGCTGTTTTTT. This sequence encodes CASSRKPATGELFF. The full variable domain, with the rest looked up from reference TRBV7-3 and TRBJ2-2, is GAGVSQTPSNKVTEKGKYVELRCDPISGHTALYWYRQSLGQGPEFLIYFQGTGAADDSGLPNDRFFAVRPEGSVSTLKIQRTERGDSAVYLCASSRKPATGELFFGEGSRLTVL.

To note about this clonotype: One base away lies a much larger clone, so this may be a sequencing read error. The rearrangement uses TRBV12-3 or TRBV12-4 and TRBJ2-2, with 9 bases lining up with TRBD2. This CDR3 has 16 residues. The CDR3 here is CASSSLAGVNTGGLFF. As DNA, the CDR3 is TGTGCCAGCAGTTCTTTAGCGGGGGTGAACACCGGGGGGCTGTTTTTT.

The table lists this clonotype with many counts. J is TRBJ1-5 and V is TRBV7-2; no clear D. The V end was cut by 0 bases, the J end by 6 bases, with 15 bases between. The CDR3 consists of 16 residues. Per the germline V gene, CDR1 is SGHTA and CDR2 is FQGNSA. The CDR3 sequence: CASSLARITGSQPQHF. CDR3 bases: TGTGCCAGCAGCTTAGCGCGGATTACGGGAAGTCAGCCCCAGCATTTT. Supplemented by reference TRBV7-2 and TRBJ1-5, the full variable domain reads GAGVSQSPSNKVTEKGKDVELRCDPISGHTALYWYRQSLGQGLEFLIYFQGNSAPDKSGLPSDRFSAERTGGSVSTLTIQRTQQEDSAVYLCASSLARITGSQPQHFGDGTRLSIL.

This clonotype has only a few counts. The chain recombines TRBV10-2 with TRBJ2-7; D not resolved. Germline V gene lookup returns CDR1 WSHSY and CDR2 SAAADI. CDR3 length: 14 amino acids. Trimming shortened V by 4 bases and J by 2 bases, and 12 bases separated the two germline ends. CDR3: CASSALPSAYEQYF. The CDR3 DNA follows: TGCGCCAGCAGTGCGCTGCCATCGGCCTACGAGCAGTACTTC.

This clonotype has ten or more counts. V is TRBV3-1 and J is TRBJ2-7; 7 nucleotides match TRBD1. The CDR3 spans 13 residues. J lost 3 bases, V lost 3 bases, and 2 bases had no gene match. CDR1 is LGHDT, CDR2 YNNKEL, per germline (reference sequence). CDR3 protein: CASSQRQGYEQYF. CDR3 nucleotides: TGTGCCAGCAGCCAGAGACAGGGCTACGAGCAGTACTTC.

This clonotype has at least ten counts. The DNA for the CDR3 is TGTGCCAGCTCCCCGAGGGCAGGGAAGGAGCAGTTCTTC. As protein: CASSPRAGKEQFF. The rearrangement joins TRBV18 to TRBJ2-1; D is perhaps TRBD1 or TRBD2 (5 bases each). This CDR3 is 13 amino acids long. Per germline, CDR1 KGHSH and CDR2 LQKENI. V was clipped by 6 bases and J by 10 bases, with 16 bases between them.

Worth noting for this clonotype: A much larger clone is a single base away; this may be a read error. V gene TRBV12-3 or TRBV12-4 combines with J gene TRBJ2-1; 7 nucleotides match TRBD1. This CDR3 is 14 amino acids long. The trim removed 5 bases at V and 2 bases at J, leaving 3 bases unmatched. The CDR3 reads CASSEGAAYNEQFF. CDR3 DNA sequence: TGTGCCAGCAGTGAGGGGGCTGCCTACAATGAGCAGTTCTTC.

The chain couples TRBV2 to TRBJ2-5; tentative D call: TRBD2 (6 bases). CDR1 and CDR2 (germline): SNHLY, FYNNEI. Trimming left V 2 bases short and J 5 bases short, with 12 bases between. The CDR3 extends over 14 amino acids. The CDR3 loop reads CASSEPSGRETQYF. CDR3 nucleotide sequence: TGTGCCAGCAGTGAACCCTCGGGGAGGGAGACCCAGTACTTC.

This clonotype was recorded at least ten times. The J gene is TRBJ2-3, the V gene TRBV5-5, with 11 bases fitting TRBD2. V shed 1 base, J shed 4 bases, and the junction held 5 bases outside the gene matches. Germline V gene data show CDR1 as SGHKS and CDR2 as YYEKEE (reference sequence). The CDR3 is 16 amino acids. The CDR3 loop reads CASSLLGTSGSDTQYF. The DNA for the CDR3 is TGTGCCAGCAGCTTGTTGGGGACTAGCGGCTCAGATACGCAGTATTTT.

Ten or more counts support this clonotype. DNA for the CDR3: TGTGCCAGCAGCCCCAGACAGGGCCGCACAGATACGCAGTATTTT. Translation gives CASSPRQGRTDTQYF. J is TRBJ2-3 and V is TRBV6-1; 7 nucleotides line up with TRBD1. Germline values: CDR1 MNHNS, CDR2 SASEGT. The CDR3 is made up of 15 amino acids. Trimming took 6 bases from V and 1 from J; bases not matched to a gene: 7.

This clonotype has only a few counts. The V and J genes are TRBV20-1 and TRBJ2-1; D remains ambiguous. In germline, CDR1 is DFQATT, CDR2 SNEGSKA (reference sequence). The CDR3 covers 11 residues. V lost 7 bases and J lost 4, with 8 bases in between. The CDR3 protein is CSVPDYNEQFF. The CDR3 DNA reads TGCAGTGTCCCCGATTACAATGAGCAGTTCTTC.

This clonotype has ten or more counts. The junction departs from germline at one end; a sequencing error may be responsible. This chain uses TRBV5-1 with TRBJ1-2, with TRBD1 matching over 10 bases. The CDR3 runs to 13 residues. Germline CDR1 SGHRS, CDR2 YFSETQ. The CDR3 bases are TGTGCCAGCAGCCTCGGGACAGGGGTTGGCTACACCTTC. Protein sequence: CASSLGTGVGYTF.

There are a few counts of this clonotype. The chain joins TRBV6-1 to TRBJ2-7, with 13 bases matching TRBD2. The CDR3 has 17 residues. The germline gives CDR1 MNHNS, CDR2 SASEGT. The trim removed 5 bases at V and 0 bases at J, leaving 7 bases unmatched. CDR3: CASSTGTSGISSYEQYF. Here the CDR3 DNA reads TGTGCCAGCAGTACAGGGACTAGCGGGATTTCCTCCTACGAGCAGTACTTC.

Comment on this clonotype: Possible read error: a much larger clone is one base away. J is TRBJ1-2 and V is TRBV6-2 or TRBV6-3, with D uncertain. The V gene's germline CDR1 is MNHEY and CDR2 SVGEGT. Trimming shortened V by 6 bases and J by 3 bases, and 5 bases separated the two germline ends. CDR3 length: 11 amino acids. The CDR3 region is CASSLYYGYTF. CDR3 DNA: TGTGCCAGCAGCCTTTACTATGGCTACACCTTC.

This clonotype came up many times. V usage is TRBV20-1 and J usage is TRBJ2-7; 12 bases agree with TRBD2. The V and J ends lost 0 bases and 5 bases, in that order; junction bases with no gene match: 8. CDR1 DFQATT and CDR2 SNEGSKA come from the germline V gene (reference sequence). This CDR3 has 16 amino acids. Here the CDR3 DNA reads TGCAGTGCTAGAGATCCTAGCGGGGGGGCCCTGGACGAGCAGTACTTC. Its protein product is CSARDPSGGALDEQYF.

This chain links TRBV20-1 with TRBJ2-5; unclear D gene. V was pared by 5 bases and J by 2 bases, with 18 bases between. This CDR3 is 15 amino acids long. CDR1 is DFQATT, CDR2 SNEGSKA, per germline (reference sequence). The CDR3 is CSAAVDATSQETQYF. In nucleotides, the CDR3 is TGCAGTGCTGCGGTGGACGCAACCAGTCAAGAGACCCAGTACTTC.

The table lists this clonotype with many counts. The chain is built from TRBV20-1 and TRBJ2-1, with TRBD2 as a possible D gene (5 bases). The CDR3 contains 13 residues. Germline CDR1 and CDR2: DFQATT and SNEGSKA (reference sequence). V lost 3 bases to trimming and J lost 6 bases, with 12 bases between them. The CDR3 spells CSARSSFGNEQFF. In DNA, the CDR3 is TGCAGTGCTAGGTCTAGCTTCGGCAATGAGCAGTTCTTC.

The rearrangement links TRBV7-9 to TRBJ2-3; D possibly corresponds to TRBD2 (5 bases). V lost 5 bases to trimming and J lost 4 bases, with 16 bases between them. The V gene's germline CDR1 is SEHNR and CDR2 FQNEAQ (reference sequence). The CDR3 is 15 amino acids. The CDR3 loop is CASSRELGSSDTQYF. The DNA for the CDR3 is TGTGCCAGCAGCCGAGAGCTGGGGAGTTCAGATACGCAGTATTTT.

This clonotype was observed at least ten times. CDR3 in amino acids: CASTAGTDYNEQFF. The CDR3 nucleotides read TGTGCCAGCACGGCCGGGACTGATTACAATGAGCAGTTCTTC. This chain joins TRBV3-1 and TRBJ2-1; TRBD2 is a possible D gene (6 bases). The ends were cut back, 7 bases at V and 4 bases at J, with 14 bases in the middle. This CDR3 region has 14 residues. Looked up from germline, CDR1 is LGHDT and CDR2 is YNNKEL (reference sequence).

This clonotype was observed many times. The chain carries TRBV3-1 and TRBJ2-1, with 7 nucleotides matching TRBD2. The CDR3 runs to 16 residues. The V segment lost 0 bases and the J segment 4 bases; nucleotides outside the gene matches: 6. Germline V CDR1 and CDR2: LGHDT, YNNKEL (reference sequence). The CDR3 protein is CASSQDPASGYNEQFF. The CDR3 region has the DNA TGTGCCAGCAGCCAAGATCCGGCTAGCGGTTACAATGAGCAGTTCTTC.

With respect to this clonotype: A much larger clone lies a single base off, so this may be a read error. The chain couples TRBV28 to TRBJ2-3; TRBD2 matches at 8 bases. The CDR3 runs to 16 residues. Looked up from germline, CDR1 is MDHEN and CDR2 is SYDVKM. The CDR3 sequence: CTSSTGGEGLEDTQYF. CDR3 nucleotides: TGTACCAGCAGTACGGGGGGGGAGGGCCTCGAGGATACGCAGTATTTT.

The chain combines TRBV27 with TRBJ2-2; 8 positions match TRBD2. There are 15 residues in the CDR3. The V gene's germline CDR1 is MNHEY and CDR2 SMNVEV (reference sequence). Trimming cost V 4 bases and J 5 bases; bases outside gene matches: 6. The CDR3 DNA sequence: TGTGCCAGCAGTTATTCGGGGGGGGTGACCGGGGAGCTGTTTTTT. Its protein product is CASSYSGGVTGELFF.

This clonotype has just a few counts. At one boundary the junction diverges from the germline segment, which might be a read error. J is TRBJ1-3 and V is TRBV10-1; D unresolved. This CDR3 comprises 14 residues. Looked up from germline, CDR1 is WNHNN and CDR2 is SYGVQD (reference sequence). CDR3 bases: TGTGCCAGCAGTCCGCGGAGGTCTGGAAACACCATATATTTT. It specifies CASSPRRSGNTIYF.

Remarks on this clonotype: No conserved phenylalanine or tryptophan ends this CDR3, so it is likely a read error. The V and J genes are TRBV20-1 and TRBJ2-5, with a tentative D call TRBD1 (6 bases). Germline lookup yields CDR1 DFQATT and CDR2 SNEGSKA (reference sequence). Trimming stripped 6 bases from V and 3 bases from J, with 17 bases between. The CDR3 is 14 amino acids. The CDR3 sequence: CSASNRDGEETQYL. CDR3 coding DNA: TGCAGTGCAAGCAACAGGGATGGGGAAGAGACCCAGTACCTC.

This clonotype was detected a few times. This rearrangement joins TRBV7-6 to TRBJ2-2; a weak D match, TRBD1 (5 bases). This CDR3 spans 16 amino acids. V was cut by 6 bases and J by 2 bases, with 16 bases left in between. Germline V lookup: CDR1 SGHVS, CDR2 FNYEAQ. CDR3 residues: CASSLTFDSNTGELFF. DNA for the CDR3: TGTGCCAGCAGTCTCACGTTCGACAGTAACACCGGGGAGCTGTTTTTT.

There are many counts of this clonotype. The gene calls are TRBV6-1 and TRBJ2-2, with D uncertain. V dropped 4 bases and J dropped 3 bases, with 6 bases sitting between them. The CDR3 is 13 amino acids. Germline-derived CDR1 and CDR2 are MNHNS and SASEGT. The CDR3 loop is CASSVGDTGELFF. CDR3 DNA sequence: TGTGCCAGCAGTGTAGGTGACACCGGGGAGCTGTTTTTT.

This clonotype was detected a few times. The chain is built from TRBV6-2 or TRBV6-3 and TRBJ2-1; D unresolved. Trimming took 10 bases from V and 4 from J, leaving 17 bases between them. The germline CDR1 and CDR2 sequences are MNHEY and SVGEGT. This CDR3 is built from 14 residues. CDR3: CAISLTGRYNEQFF. In DNA form, the CDR3 reads TGTGCCATCAGCCTTACGGGCAGGTACAATGAGCAGTTCTTC.

A remark on this clonotype: A read error may produce the germline difference seen at one junction end. This rearrangement joins TRBV5-1 to TRBJ2-3; D is undetermined. This CDR3 has 13 residues. The V gene's germline CDR1 is SGHRS and CDR2 YFSETQ. CDR3 residues: CASSVDLWDTQYF. For the CDR3, the DNA is TGTGCCAGCAGCGTAGATCTGTGGGATACGCAGTATTTT. The full variable domain, its missing parts supplied by reference TRBV5-1 and TRBJ2-3, is KAGVTQTPRYLIKTRGQQVTLSCSPISGHRSVSWYQQTPGQGLQFLFEYFSETQRNKGNFPGRFSGRQFSNSRSEMNVSTLELGDSALYLCASSVDLWDTQYFGPGTRLTVL.